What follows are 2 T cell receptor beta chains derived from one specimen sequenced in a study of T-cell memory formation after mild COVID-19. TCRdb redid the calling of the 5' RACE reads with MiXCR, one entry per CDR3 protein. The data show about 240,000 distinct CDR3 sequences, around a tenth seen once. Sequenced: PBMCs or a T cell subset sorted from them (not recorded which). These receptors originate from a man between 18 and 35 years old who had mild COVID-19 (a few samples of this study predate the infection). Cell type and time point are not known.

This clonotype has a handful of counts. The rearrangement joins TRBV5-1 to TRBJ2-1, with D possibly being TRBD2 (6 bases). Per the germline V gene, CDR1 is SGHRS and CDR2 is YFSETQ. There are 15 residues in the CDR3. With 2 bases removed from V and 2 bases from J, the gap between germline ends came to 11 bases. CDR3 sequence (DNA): TGCGCCAGCAGCTTCGTTGCGGGGACCTACAATGAGCAGTTCTTC. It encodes CASSFVAGTYNEQFF.

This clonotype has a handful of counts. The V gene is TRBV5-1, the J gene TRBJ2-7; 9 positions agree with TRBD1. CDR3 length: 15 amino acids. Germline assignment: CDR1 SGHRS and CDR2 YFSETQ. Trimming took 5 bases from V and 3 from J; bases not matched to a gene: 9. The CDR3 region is CASSYGDRVGYEQYF. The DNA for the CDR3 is TGCGCCAGCAGTTACGGGGACAGGGTCGGCTACGAGCAGTACTTC.